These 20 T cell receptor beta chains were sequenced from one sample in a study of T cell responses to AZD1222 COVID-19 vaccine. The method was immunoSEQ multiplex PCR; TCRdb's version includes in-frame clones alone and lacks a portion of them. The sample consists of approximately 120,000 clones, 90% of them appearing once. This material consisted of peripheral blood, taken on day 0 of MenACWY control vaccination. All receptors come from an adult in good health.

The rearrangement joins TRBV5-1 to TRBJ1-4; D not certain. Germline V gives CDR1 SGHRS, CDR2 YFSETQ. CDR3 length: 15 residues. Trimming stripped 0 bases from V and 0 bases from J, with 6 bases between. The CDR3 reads CASSLVAATNEKLFF. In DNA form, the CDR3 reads TGCGCCAGCAGCTTGGTAGCAGCAACTAATGAAAAACTGTTTTTT.

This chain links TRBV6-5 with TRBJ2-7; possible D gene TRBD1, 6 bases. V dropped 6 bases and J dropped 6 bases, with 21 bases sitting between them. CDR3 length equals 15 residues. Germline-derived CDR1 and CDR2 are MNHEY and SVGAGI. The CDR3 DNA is TGTGCCAGCAGCAAAACCCGGCAGGGGAGCAGCGAGCAGTACTTC. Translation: CASSKTRQGSSEQYF.

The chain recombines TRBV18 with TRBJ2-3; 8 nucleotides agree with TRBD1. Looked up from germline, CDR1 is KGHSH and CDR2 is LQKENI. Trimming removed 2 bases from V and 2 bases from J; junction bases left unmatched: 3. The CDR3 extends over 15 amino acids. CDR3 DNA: TGTGCCAGCTCACCAAGACAGGGGACCACAGATACGCAGTATTTT. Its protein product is CASSPRQGTTDTQYF.

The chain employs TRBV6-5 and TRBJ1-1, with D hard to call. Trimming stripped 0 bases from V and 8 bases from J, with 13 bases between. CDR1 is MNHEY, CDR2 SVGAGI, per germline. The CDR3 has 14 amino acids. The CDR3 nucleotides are TGTGCCAGCAGTTACTCGATGGGTGGAACAGAAGCTTTCTTT. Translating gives CASSYSMGGTEAFF.

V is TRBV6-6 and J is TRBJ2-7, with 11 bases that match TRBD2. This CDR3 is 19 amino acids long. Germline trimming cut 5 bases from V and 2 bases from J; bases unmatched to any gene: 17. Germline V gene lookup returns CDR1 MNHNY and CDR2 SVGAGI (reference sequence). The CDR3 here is CASSPLMLAGGRGTYEQYV. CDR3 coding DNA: TGTGCCAGCAGTCCCCTCATGCTAGCGGGGGGCCGAGGCACCTACGAGCAGTACGTC.

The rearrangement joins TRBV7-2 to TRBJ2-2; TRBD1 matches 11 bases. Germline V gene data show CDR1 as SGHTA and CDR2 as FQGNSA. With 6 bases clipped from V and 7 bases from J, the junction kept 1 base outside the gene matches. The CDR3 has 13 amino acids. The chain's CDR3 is CASRGQGDGELFF. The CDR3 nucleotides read TGTGCCAGCAGGGGACAGGGGGACGGGGAGCTGTTTTTT.

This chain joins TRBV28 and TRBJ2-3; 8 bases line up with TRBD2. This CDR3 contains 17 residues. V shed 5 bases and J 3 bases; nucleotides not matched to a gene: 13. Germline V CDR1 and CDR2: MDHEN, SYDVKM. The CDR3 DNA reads TGTGCCAGCAGTGGCCCGGGGGGGCCGGGAGGTACAGATACGCAGTATTTT. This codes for CASSGPGGPGGTDTQYF.

Written as DNA, the CDR3 is TGCAGCGTTGAAATGCTCACCGGGGGAGAAGCTTTCTTT. It yields the protein CSVEMLTGGEAFF. V and J are TRBV29-1 and TRBJ1-1; tentative D call: TRBD1 (5 bases). CDR1 and CDR2 from the germline V gene are SQVTM and ANQGSEA. The CDR3 is 13 residues long. The germline V and J ends were trimmed by 2 bases and 8 bases, with 15 bases remaining between them.

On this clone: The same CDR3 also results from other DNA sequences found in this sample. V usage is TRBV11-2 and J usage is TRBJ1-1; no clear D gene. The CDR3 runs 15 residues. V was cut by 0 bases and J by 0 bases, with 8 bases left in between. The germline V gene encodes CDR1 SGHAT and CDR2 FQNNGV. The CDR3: CASSLEGRMNTEAFF. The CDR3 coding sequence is TGTGCCAGCAGCTTAGAAGGCAGAATGAACACTGAAGCTTTCTTT.

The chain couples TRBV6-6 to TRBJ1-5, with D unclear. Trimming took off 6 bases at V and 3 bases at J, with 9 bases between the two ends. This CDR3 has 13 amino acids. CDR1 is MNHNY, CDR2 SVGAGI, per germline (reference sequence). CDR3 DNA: TGTGCCAGCAGCCCCACGGACAATCAGCCCCAGCATTTT. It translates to CASSPTDNQPQHF.

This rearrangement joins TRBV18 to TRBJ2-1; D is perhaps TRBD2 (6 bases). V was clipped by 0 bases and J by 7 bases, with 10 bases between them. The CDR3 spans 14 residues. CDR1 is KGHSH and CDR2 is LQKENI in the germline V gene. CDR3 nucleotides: TGTGCCAGCTCACCACCGCGGGACTTTAATGAGCAGTTCTTC. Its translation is CASSPPRDFNEQFF.

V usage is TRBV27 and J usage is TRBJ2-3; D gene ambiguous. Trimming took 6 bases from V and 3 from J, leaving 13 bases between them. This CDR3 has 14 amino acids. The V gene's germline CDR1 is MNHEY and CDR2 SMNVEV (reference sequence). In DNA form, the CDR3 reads TGTGCCAGCAGCTTCCTAGGAGAAACAGATACGCAGTATTTT. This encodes CASSFLGETDTQYF.

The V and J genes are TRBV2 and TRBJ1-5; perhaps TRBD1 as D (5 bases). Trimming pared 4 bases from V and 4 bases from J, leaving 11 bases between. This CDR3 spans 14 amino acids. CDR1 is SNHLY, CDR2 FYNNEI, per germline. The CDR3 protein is CASSGQISNQPQHF. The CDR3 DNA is TGTGCCAGCAGTGGACAGATCTCTAATCAGCCCCAGCATTTT.

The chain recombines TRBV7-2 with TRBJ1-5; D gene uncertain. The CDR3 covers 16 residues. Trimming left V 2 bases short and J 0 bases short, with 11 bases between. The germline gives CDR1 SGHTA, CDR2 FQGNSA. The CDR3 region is CASSLTSRNSNQPQHF. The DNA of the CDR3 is TGTGCCAGCAGCTTAACGTCCCGAAATAGCAATCAGCCCCAGCATTTT.

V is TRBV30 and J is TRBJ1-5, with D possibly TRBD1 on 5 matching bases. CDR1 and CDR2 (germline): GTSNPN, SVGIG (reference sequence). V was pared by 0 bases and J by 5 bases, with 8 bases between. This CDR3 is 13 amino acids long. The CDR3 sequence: CAWSVQADQPQHF. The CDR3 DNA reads TGTGCCTGGAGTGTACAGGCGGATCAGCCCCAGCATTTT. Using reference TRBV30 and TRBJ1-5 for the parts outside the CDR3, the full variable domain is SQTIHQWPATLVQPVGSPLSLECTVEGTSNPNLYWYRQAAGRGLQLLFYSVGIGQISSEVPQNLSASRPQDRQFILSSKKLLLSDSGFYLCAWSVQADQPQHFGDGTRLSIL.

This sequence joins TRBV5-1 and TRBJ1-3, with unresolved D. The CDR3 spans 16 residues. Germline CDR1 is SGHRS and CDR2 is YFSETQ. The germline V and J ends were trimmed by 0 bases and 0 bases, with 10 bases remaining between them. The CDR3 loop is CASSLGQSVSGNTIYF. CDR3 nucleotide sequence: TGCGCCAGCAGCTTGGGCCAGTCCGTCTCTGGAAACACCATATATTTT. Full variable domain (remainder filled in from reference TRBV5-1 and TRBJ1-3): KAGVTQTPRYLIKTRGQQVTLSCSPISGHRSVSWYQQTPGQGLQFLFEYFSETQRNKGNFPGRFSGRQFSNSRSEMNVSTLELGDSALYLCASSLGQSVSGNTIYFGEGSWLTVV.

CDR3 coding DNA: TGCGCCAGCAGCCAATCCGGGAACTCCTATAATTCACCCCTCCACTTT. It translates to CASSQSGNSYNSPLHF. This sequence joins TRBV4-1 and TRBJ1-6; D is unresolved. This CDR3 is built from 16 residues. Germline V gene data show CDR1 as MGHRA and CDR2 as YSYEKL. The V and J ends lost 2 bases and 0 bases respectively, with 8 bases between them.

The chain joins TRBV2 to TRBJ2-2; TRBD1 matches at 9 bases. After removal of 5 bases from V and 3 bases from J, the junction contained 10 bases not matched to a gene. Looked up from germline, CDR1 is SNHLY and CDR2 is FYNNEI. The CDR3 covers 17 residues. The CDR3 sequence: CASSPRWTGVYTGELFF. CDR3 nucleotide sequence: TGTGCCAGCAGTCCCCGGTGGACAGGGGTATACACCGGGGAGCTGTTTTTT.

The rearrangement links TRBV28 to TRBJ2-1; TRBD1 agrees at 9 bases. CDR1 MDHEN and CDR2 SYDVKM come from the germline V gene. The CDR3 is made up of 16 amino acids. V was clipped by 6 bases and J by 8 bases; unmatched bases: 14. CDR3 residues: CASSRIPDRGVDEQFF. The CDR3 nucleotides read TGTGCCAGCAGCCGAATCCCCGACAGGGGGGTCGATGAGCAGTTCTTC.

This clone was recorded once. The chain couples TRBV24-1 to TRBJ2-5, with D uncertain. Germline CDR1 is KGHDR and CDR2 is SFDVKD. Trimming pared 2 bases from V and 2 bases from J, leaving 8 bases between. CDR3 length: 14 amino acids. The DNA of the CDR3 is TGTGCCACCAGTGATTCGGGCAAGCAAGAGACCCAGTACTTC. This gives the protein CATSDSGKQETQYF.